One T cell receptor (beta chain) is described in this entry. Antigen specificity is unknown. This specimen comes from a study of T cell responses to AZD1222 COVID-19 vaccine. Overall study context: Both about-4-week and about-12-week second-dose recipients were combined.

Study-level points and caveats: There were vaccine-associated CD4 TCRs across spike, dominant at 160-218 and 743-854. White British donors predominated, females outnumbered males, and clonal diversity was possibly underestimated.

Per the germline V gene, CDR1 is SNHLY and CDR2 is FYNNEI. This CDR3 has 15 amino acids. Trimming took 3 bases from V and 6 from J, leaving 15 bases between them. Sequencing was performed with immunoSEQ multiplex PCR; in TCRdb, only in-frame clones are kept and a portion is missing. The data hold about 120,000 clones, with approximately 86% observed a single time. The rearrangement joins TRBV2 to TRBJ2-1, with a tentative D call TRBD2 (6 bases). The TCR was taken from an adult in good health. The input for sequencing was peripheral blood, taken on day 0 of AZD1222 vaccination. CDR3 nucleotides: TGTGCCAGCAGTGACCAGACAGTCGGGGGCAATGAGCAGTTCTTC. Translated, it gives CASSDQTVGGNEQFF.